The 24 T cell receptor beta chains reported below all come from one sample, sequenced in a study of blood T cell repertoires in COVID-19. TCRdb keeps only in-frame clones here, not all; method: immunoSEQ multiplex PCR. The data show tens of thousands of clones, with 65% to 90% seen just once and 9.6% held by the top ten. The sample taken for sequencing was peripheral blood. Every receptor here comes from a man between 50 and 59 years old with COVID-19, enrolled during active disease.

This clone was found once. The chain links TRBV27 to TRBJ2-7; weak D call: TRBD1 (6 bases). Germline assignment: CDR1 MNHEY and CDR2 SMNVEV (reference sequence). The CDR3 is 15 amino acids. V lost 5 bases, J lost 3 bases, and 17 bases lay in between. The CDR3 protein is CASSRQVGVFYEQYF. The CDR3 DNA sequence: TGTGCCAGCAGTAGACAGGTTGGCGTCTTCTACGAGCAGTACTTC.

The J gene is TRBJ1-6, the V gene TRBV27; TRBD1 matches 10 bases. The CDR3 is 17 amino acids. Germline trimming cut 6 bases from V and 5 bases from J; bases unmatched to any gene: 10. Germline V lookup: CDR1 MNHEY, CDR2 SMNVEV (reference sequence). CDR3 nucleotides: TGTGCCAGCAGAGTTTTTACCGGGACAGGGGATAATTCACCCCTCCACTTT. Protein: CASRVFTGTGDNSPLHF.

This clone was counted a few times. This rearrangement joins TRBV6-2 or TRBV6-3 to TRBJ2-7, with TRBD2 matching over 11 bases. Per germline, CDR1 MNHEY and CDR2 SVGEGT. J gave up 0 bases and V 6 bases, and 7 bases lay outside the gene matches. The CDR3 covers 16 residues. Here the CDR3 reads CASSPGTSGSSYEQYF. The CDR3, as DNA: TGTGCCAGCAGCCCGGGAACTAGCGGGAGCTCCTACGAGCAGTACTTC.

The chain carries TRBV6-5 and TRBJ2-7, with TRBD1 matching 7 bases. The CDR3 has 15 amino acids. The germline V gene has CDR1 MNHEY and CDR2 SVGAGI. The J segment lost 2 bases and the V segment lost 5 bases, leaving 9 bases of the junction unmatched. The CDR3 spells CASSPDRVGTYEQYF. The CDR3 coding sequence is TGTGCCAGCAGTCCCGACAGGGTTGGAACCTACGAGCAGTACTTC.

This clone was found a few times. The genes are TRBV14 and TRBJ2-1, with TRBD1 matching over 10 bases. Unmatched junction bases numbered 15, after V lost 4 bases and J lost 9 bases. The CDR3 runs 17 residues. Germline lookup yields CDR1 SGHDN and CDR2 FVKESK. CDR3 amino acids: CASSPGPGQGIWGEQFF. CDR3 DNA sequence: TGTGCCAGCAGCCCGGGACCGGGACAGGGGATTTGGGGTGAGCAGTTCTTC.

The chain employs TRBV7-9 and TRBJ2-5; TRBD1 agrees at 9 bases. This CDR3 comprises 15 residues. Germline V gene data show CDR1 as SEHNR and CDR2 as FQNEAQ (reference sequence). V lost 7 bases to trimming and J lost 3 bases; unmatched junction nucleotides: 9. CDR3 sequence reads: CASTIWTGEEETQYF. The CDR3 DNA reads TGTGCCAGCACCATTTGGACAGGGGAGGAAGAGACCCAGTACTTC.

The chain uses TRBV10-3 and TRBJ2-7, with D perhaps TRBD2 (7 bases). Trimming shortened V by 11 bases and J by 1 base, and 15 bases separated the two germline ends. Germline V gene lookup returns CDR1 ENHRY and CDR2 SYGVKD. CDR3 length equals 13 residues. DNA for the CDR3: TGTGCCTCCGCCGGGGGGCTATCCTACGAGCAGTACTTC. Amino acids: CASAGGLSYEQYF.

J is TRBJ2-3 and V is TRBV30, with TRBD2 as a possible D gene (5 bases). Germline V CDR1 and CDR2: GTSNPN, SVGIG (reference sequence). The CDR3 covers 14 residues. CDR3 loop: CARADGALTDTQYF. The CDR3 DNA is TGTGCGCGGGCGGACGGCGCGCTCACAGATACGCAGTATTTT. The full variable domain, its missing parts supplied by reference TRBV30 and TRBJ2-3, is SQTIHQWPATLVQPVGSPLSLECTVEGTSNPNLYWYRQAAGRGLQLLFYSVGIGQISSEVPQNLSASRPQDRQFILSSKKLLLSDSGFYLCARADGALTDTQYFGPGTRLTVL.

CDR3 loop: CASSNHRYYGYTF. The CDR3 DNA reads TGTGCCAGCAGTAACCACAGATACTATGGCTACACCTTC. This sequence joins TRBV6-5 and TRBJ1-2; no reliable D call. This CDR3 has 13 amino acids. Germline-derived CDR1 and CDR2 are MNHEY and SVGAGI. V was pared by 5 bases and J by 3 bases, with 10 bases between.

The CDR3 bases are TGTGCCAGCAGCCAATTGACTAGCGACAGGAGCTCCTACAATGAGCAGTTCTTC. It codes for CASSQLTSDRSSYNEQFF. The chain joins TRBV4-2 to TRBJ2-1; TRBD2 aligns across 8 bases. In germline, CDR1 is LGHNA, CDR2 YNFKEQ. The J segment lost 0 bases and the V segment lost 2 bases, leaving 9 bases of the junction unmatched. The CDR3 totals 18 residues.

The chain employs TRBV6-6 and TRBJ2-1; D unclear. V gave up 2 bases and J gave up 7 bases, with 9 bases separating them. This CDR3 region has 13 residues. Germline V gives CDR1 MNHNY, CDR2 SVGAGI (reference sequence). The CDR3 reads CASSYAVGNEQFF. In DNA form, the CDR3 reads TGTGCCAGCAGTTACGCGGTTGGGAATGAGCAGTTCTTC.

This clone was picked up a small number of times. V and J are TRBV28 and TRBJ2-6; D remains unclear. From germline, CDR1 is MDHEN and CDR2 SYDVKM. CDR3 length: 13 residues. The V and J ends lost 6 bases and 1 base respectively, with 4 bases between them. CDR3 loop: CASSPSGANVLTF. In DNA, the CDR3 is TGTGCCAGCAGCCCTTCTGGGGCCAACGTCCTGACTTTC.

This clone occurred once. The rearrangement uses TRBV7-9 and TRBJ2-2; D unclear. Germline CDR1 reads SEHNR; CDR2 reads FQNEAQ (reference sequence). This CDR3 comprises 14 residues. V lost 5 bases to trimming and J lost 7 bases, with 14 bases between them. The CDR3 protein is CASSPTQRIGELFF. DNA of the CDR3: TGTGCCAGCAGCCCCACCCAGCGAATCGGGGAGCTGTTTTTT.

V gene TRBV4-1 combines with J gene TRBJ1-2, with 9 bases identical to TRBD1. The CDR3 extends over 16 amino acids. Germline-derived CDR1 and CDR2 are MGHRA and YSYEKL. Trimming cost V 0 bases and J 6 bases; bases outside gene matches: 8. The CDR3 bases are TGCGCCAGCAGCCAAGACGGGCGGACAGGGGTAGATGGCTACACCTTC. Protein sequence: CASSQDGRTGVDGYTF.

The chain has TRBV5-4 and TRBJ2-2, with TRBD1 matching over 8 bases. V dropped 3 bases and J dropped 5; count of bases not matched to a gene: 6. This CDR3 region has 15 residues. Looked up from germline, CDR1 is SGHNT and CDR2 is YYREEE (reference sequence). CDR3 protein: CASSSQTGETGELFF. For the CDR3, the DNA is TGTGCCAGCAGCTCCCAGACAGGGGAGACCGGGGAGCTGTTTTTT. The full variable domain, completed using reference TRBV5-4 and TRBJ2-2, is ETGVTQSPTHLIKTRGQQVTLRCSSQSGHNTVSWYQQALGQGPQFIFQYYREEENGRGNFPPRFSGLQFPNYSSELNVNALELDDSALYLCASSSQTGETGELFFGEGSRLTVL.

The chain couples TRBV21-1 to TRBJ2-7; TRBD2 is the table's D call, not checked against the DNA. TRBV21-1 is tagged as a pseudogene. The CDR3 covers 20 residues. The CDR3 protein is CASSLRTSGRGRLSSYEQYF. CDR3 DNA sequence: TGTGCCAGCAGCTTACGGACTAGCGGGAGAGGTCGCCTTAGCTCCTACGAGCAGTACTTC.

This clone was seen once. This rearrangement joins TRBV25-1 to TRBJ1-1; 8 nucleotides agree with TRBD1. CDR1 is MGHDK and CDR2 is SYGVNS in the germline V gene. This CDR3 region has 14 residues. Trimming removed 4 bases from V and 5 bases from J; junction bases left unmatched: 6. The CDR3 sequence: CASSGRQGRTEAFF. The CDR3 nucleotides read TGTGCCAGCAGTGGACGACAGGGGCGGACTGAAGCTTTCTTT.

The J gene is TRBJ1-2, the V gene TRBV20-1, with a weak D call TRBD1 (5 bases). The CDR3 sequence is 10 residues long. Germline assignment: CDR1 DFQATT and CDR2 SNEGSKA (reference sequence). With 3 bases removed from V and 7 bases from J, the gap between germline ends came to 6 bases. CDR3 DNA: TGCAGTGCTAGCCAGGGTGGCTACACCTTC. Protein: CSASQGGYTF.

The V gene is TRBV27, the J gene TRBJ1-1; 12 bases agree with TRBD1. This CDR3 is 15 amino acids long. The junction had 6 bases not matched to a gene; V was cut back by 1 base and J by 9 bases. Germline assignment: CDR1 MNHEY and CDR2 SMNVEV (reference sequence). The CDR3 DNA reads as TGTGCCAGCAGTTTATTTTCCGGGACAGGGGGCCAAGCTTTCTTT. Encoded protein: CASSLFSGTGGQAFF.

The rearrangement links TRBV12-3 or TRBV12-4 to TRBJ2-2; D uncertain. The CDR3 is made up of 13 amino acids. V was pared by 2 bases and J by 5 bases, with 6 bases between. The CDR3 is CASSLMETGELFF. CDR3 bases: TGTGCCAGCAGTTTAATGGAGACCGGGGAGCTGTTTTTT.

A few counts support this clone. CDR3 in DNA: TGTGCCAGCAGTTCGTTCTACGAGCAGTACTTC. Its protein is CASSSFYEQYF. The chain employs TRBV28 and TRBJ2-7; D not certain. The CDR3 has 11 residues. Between the trimmed V and J ends, which lost 4 bases and 3 bases, there was a span of 4 bases. Germline CDR1 and CDR2: MDHEN and SYDVKM.

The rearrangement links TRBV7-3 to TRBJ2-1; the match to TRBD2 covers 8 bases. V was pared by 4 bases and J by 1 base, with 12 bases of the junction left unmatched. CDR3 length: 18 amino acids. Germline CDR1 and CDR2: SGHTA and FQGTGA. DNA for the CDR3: TGTGCCAGCAGCTCCTTCGGCGGGAGGACAAATTCCTACAATGAGCAGTTCTTC. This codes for CASSSFGGRTNSYNEQFF. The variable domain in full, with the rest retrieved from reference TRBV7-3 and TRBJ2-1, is GAGVSQTPSNKVTEKGKYVELRCDPISGHTALYWYRQSLGQGPEFLIYFQGTGAADDSGLPNDRFFAVRPEGSVSTLKIQRTERGDSAVYLCASSSFGGRTNSYNEQFFGPGTRLTVL.

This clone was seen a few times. The chain's CDR3 is CASSLGGSLPTEAFF. The CDR3 DNA reads as TGTGCCAGCAGTCTAGGAGGCAGCCTTCCAACTGAAGCTTTCTTT. V is TRBV6-5 and J is TRBJ1-1; D unclear. V shed 5 bases and J shed 5 bases, with 18 bases lying between them. Germline CDR1 and CDR2: MNHEY and SVGAGI. This CDR3 contains 15 residues.

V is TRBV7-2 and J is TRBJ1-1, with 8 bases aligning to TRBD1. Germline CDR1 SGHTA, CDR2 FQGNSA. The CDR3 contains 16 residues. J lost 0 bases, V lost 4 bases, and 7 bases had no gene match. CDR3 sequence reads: CASSYRDRPMNTEAFF. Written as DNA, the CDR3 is TGTGCCAGCAGCTACCGGGACAGGCCCATGAACACTGAAGCTTTCTTT.